The present T cell receptor beta chain was sequenced within a study of cytomegalovirus exposure and HLA in healthy donors. Study-wide background: Drawn from HLA-typed donors, about 85 million unique TCRs were held in an early data release. Of some 360 genotyped donors, more than 70% clustered with self-reported Caucasian donors. Study-level points and caveats: An analysis that was carried out later associated 15,000 to 20,000 TCR beta sequences with HLA alleles at 0.05 false discovery rate. A later examination showed that TCR association rates differed by HLA locus, with DRB1 most and HLA-C fewest.

About this clone: What it recognizes is unknown.

The primer mix had 60 Vbeta and 13 Jbeta primers. Method: immunoSEQ multiplex PCR; TCRdb's copy keeps in-frame clones and lacks some. The table includes about 98,000 clones, more than 60% detected once. V dropped 3 bases and J dropped 2; count of bases not matched to a gene: 8. CDR3 size: 16 residues. Germline CDR1 is SGDLS and CDR2 is YYNGEE. The sequence was obtained from a man aged 45 to 65 in good health and CMV-seronegative. The chain couples TRBV9 to TRBJ2-1, with 7 bases fitting TRBD2. The sequenced material came from PBMCs. The CDR3 is CASSARPSGTYNEQFF. CDR3 nucleotides: TGTGCCAGCAGCGCTAGACCTAGCGGTACCTACAATGAGCAGTTCTTC.